The entry below describes one T cell receptor (beta chain). What antigen it recognizes has not been identified. Base qualities are not at hand, and no much larger clone is one base apart. At the junction V is shortened by 1 base and J by 4 bases; bases outside the gene matches: 2. From the germline V gene, CDR1 is MGHRA and CDR2 is YSYEKL. Counted from cysteine to phenylalanine, this CDR3 has 14 amino acids. Of all the DNA, just the CDR3 is kept, 42 bases in frame from base 1. What the time point label conveys for this sample: 12 months on ibrutinib. For TCR beta library preparation, about 2.2 micrograms of genomic DNA were extracted from the cryopreserved PBMCs. Longitudinal blood samples from CLL patients on ibrutinib monotherapy were analyzed using high-throughput TCR beta sequencing. The patients took part in an open-label, single-center phase 2 trial of ibrutinib monotherapy. The data belong to a study of cytotoxic CD8 clonotypes in ibrutinib-treated CLL (TCRdb year 2021). Describing the broader study: The cohort was composed of about 10 relapsed/refractory and approximately 16 treatment-naive patients; IGHV unmutated status was identified in approximately 18 patients. Every remission and progressive disease sample was obtained while ibrutinib was still being received by the patients. Cryopreserved peripheral blood mononuclear cells were collected before treatment, at response, and at either disease progression or sustained remission. The response samples were drawn at a median of roughly twelve months into treatment, with a range of roughly 6 to 36 months. Of the approximately 86 participants in the trial, about 25 had longitudinal samples available. On average, each sample had a few hundred thousand productive templates and approximately 89,000 productive rearrangements. Partial responses were observed in 24 patients and complete responses in 2; after a median follow-up of about 69 months, remission was maintained in about 15 patients and progression was observed in roughly twelve.

Overall study results and their limits: Clonality rose at ibrutinib response, remained stable during sustained remission, and dropped back toward baseline at progression. Sustained-remission and progressing patients did not have matched sampling times, and lymph node repertoires were not examined. Public clonotypes were rare and either contracted or stayed stable during treatment, and the rise in clonality at ibrutinib response reflected the expansion of private clonotypes. At baseline, clonality was higher than in age-matched healthy donors and showed a strong correlation with circulating CD8+ T-cell counts.

Each clonotype received, on average, around 9.6x coverage in deep resolution sequencing performed on a MiSeq, where the target depth lay between 1 in 1 million and 1 in 200,000 T cells. The immunoSEQ hsTCRB Kit was used to generate the TCR beta libraries. The authors' pipeline ran thus. The data were analyzed with ImmunoSEQ Analyzer and ImmunoSEQ Data Assistant, and V, D and J gene assignments followed IMGT definitions. Clonality, which ranges from 0 to 1, was calculated by subtracting the normalized Shannon entropy of productive rearrangement frequencies from one. Only overrepresented clonotypes making up at least 0.05% of the repertoire of each patient were included in the public clonotype analysis. Repertoires from some 13 age-matched healthy donors in immuneACCESS were used as clonality controls. As stored in TCRdb, this immuneACCESS dataset retains in-frame rearrangements with V and J assigned. A fraction of the clones does not appear; measured against another copy, unresolved V genes explain less than half of the discrepancy, and the remainder lacks a known reason. That table is the source of V, J and clone size, and D and trimming were worked out from the DNA. The sample data list some 200,000 clones, and approximately 79% of these were observed just once. The biggest ten clones account for approximately 10% of the sample.

This TCR was sampled from a human donor with chronic lymphocytic leukemia. Here the chain combines TRBV4-1 and TRBJ2-7, with 9 bases in between that match TRBD2. Sequencing was performed on PBMCs, taken after 12 months of ibrutinib treatment. The bases are TGCGCCAGCAGCCAAGTTAGCGGGAGTTACGAGCAGTACTTC. Its protein product is CASSQVSGSYEQYF.